These 8 T cell receptor beta chains came from one sample sequenced in a study of blood T cell repertoires in COVID-19. Profiling relied on immunoSEQ multiplex PCR, and the TCRdb table lists in-frame clones only, not all of them. The sample holds tens of thousands of clones; roughly 96% are singletons and the top ten take around 4.2%. Sequencing input: peripheral blood. The receptor source for this set is a human donor with active COVID-19. The donor label of this sample is uncertain.

The chain employs TRBV9 and TRBJ2-1, with 11 bases matching TRBD2. The CDR3 has 16 residues. After removal of 5 bases from V and 2 bases from J, the junction contained 6 bases not matched to a gene. Germline lookup yields CDR1 SGDLS and CDR2 YYNGEE. The CDR3 coding sequence is TGTGCCAGCAGTGCACTAGCGGGGGTCCCCTACAATGAGCAGTTCTTC. Encoded protein: CASSALAGVPYNEQFF.

The J gene is TRBJ2-7, the V gene TRBV11-2; 11 bases are a match to TRBD2. Germline lookup yields CDR1 SGHAT and CDR2 FQNNGV. V dropped 1 base and J dropped 3; count of bases not matched to a gene: 2. This CDR3 is built from 15 residues. The CDR3 loop is CASSLVLAGGYEQYF. The CDR3 nucleotides read TGTGCCAGCAGCTTAGTCCTAGCGGGAGGCTACGAGCAGTACTTC.

The rearrangement links TRBV5-1 to TRBJ2-1, with D unresolved. The CDR3 consists of 15 residues. V was shortened by 0 bases and J by 4 bases, with 11 bases between the two germline ends. Germline CDR1 and CDR2: SGHRS and YFSETQ. The CDR3 DNA is TGCGCCAGCAGCTTGGCGGGTCTTAATTACAATGAGCAGTTCTTC. This encodes CASSLAGLNYNEQFF.

The V gene is TRBV7-6, the J gene TRBJ2-7; TRBD2 is a possible D gene (6 bases). Germline assignment: CDR1 SGHVS and CDR2 FNYEAQ. CDR3 length: 17 amino acids. V lost 3 bases, J lost 5 bases, and 23 bases lay in between. CDR3 coding DNA: TGTGCCAGCAGCTTTAGTAGACGCGGGACCGTTTTGGACGAGCAGTACTTC. It translates to CASSFSRRGTVLDEQYF.

This clone came up once. The V and J genes are TRBV11-2 and TRBJ2-7; 8 nucleotides align to TRBD1. V was pared by 3 bases and J by 2 bases, with 12 bases of the junction left unmatched. The germline gives CDR1 SGHAT, CDR2 FQNNGV. The CDR3 is made up of 17 amino acids. The CDR3 sequence: CASSLNLPTGVTYEQYF. The CDR3 nucleotides read TGTGCCAGCAGCTTGAACCTCCCGACAGGGGTCACCTACGAGCAGTACTTC.

The chain uses TRBV18 and TRBJ2-7; D gene ambiguous. Germline V gene lookup returns CDR1 KGHSH and CDR2 LQKENI. Trimming removed 0 bases from V and 6 bases from J, with 9 bases in between. The CDR3 runs 13 residues. The CDR3 region has the DNA TGTGCCAGCTCACCACCAAGCACTCCCGAGCAGTACTTC. As protein: CASSPPSTPEQYF.

J is TRBJ2-7 and V is TRBV27; 9 bases are a match to TRBD2. CDR3 length equals 15 residues. Germline trimming cut 6 bases from V and 1 base from J; bases unmatched to any gene: 7. The V gene's germline CDR1 is MNHEY and CDR2 SMNVEV (reference sequence). CDR3 nucleotide sequence: TGTGCCAGCAGCCATGGGACTAGCATTTCCTACGAGCAGTACTTC. It translates to CASSHGTSISYEQYF.

This clone appeared a single time. This chain uses TRBV6-5 with TRBJ1-4; a possible D gene is TRBD1 (5 bases). The ends were cut back, 2 bases at V and 1 base at J, with 8 bases in the middle. The CDR3 length is 15 residues. Germline V gene lookup returns CDR1 MNHEY and CDR2 SVGAGI. The CDR3 region is CASSYEQGTNEKLFF. CDR3 DNA sequence: TGTGCCAGCAGTTACGAGCAGGGAACTAATGAAAAACTGTTTTTT.